The 25 T cell receptor beta chains reported below all come from one sample, sequenced in a study of blood T cell repertoires in COVID-19. The table came from immunoSEQ multiplex PCR; TCRdb's copy has only in-frame clones and leaves some out. The table shows 57,000 or so clones, with approximately 88% occurring only once. Sequenced: peripheral blood. These receptors were taken from a man aged 65 to 79 with active COVID-19.

The chain couples TRBV6-5 to TRBJ1-2; 7 bases match TRBD1. V trimming: 0 bases; J trimming: 8 bases; junction bases outside the gene matches: 9. Germline lookup yields CDR1 MNHEY and CDR2 SVGAGI. CDR3 length equals 15 residues. In DNA, the CDR3 is TGTGCCAGCAGTTACTCGTGGCAGGGGGTTAACGGCTACACCTTC. Encoded protein: CASSYSWQGVNGYTF.

The rearrangement joins TRBV5-1 to TRBJ2-7; TRBD1 is a possible D gene (5 bases). The germline V gene has CDR1 SGHRS and CDR2 YFSETQ. V lost 0 bases to trimming and J lost 5 bases, with 12 bases between them. The CDR3 runs to 14 residues. In DNA, the CDR3 is TGCGCCAGCAGCTTGGCACAGGTAGGCGACGAGCAGTACTTC. This gives the protein CASSLAQVGDEQYF.

The V gene is TRBV5-4, the J gene TRBJ1-4, with TRBD1 matching over 9 bases. Trimming at V came to 5 bases and at J to 5 bases, leaving 7 bases not matched to a gene. Germline values: CDR1 SGHNT, CDR2 YYREEE (reference sequence). The CDR3 contains 15 residues. The CDR3 DNA reads TGTGCCAGCAGTAAAAGACAGGGGGGCAATGAAAAACTGTTTTTT. Translation gives CASSKRQGGNEKLFF.

CDR3 coding DNA: TGCAGCGTCCACGACATCAACACCGGGGAGCTGTTTTTT. Translating gives CSVHDINTGELFF. V usage is TRBV29-1 and J usage is TRBJ2-2; D gene unclear. Trimming left V 6 bases short and J 2 bases short, with 10 bases between. The CDR3 covers 13 residues. Germline V gives CDR1 SQVTM, CDR2 ANQGSEA.

This clone was recorded only once. The gene calls are TRBV19 and TRBJ2-2; 9 positions match TRBD2. Germline V gene data show CDR1 as LNHDA and CDR2 as SQIVND (reference sequence). The CDR3 covers 17 residues. V was clipped by 7 bases and J by 6 bases; unmatched bases: 15. CDR3 region: CASTRASSGRFPGELFF. The CDR3, as DNA: TGTGCCAGTACCCGAGCAAGTAGCGGGAGATTTCCCGGGGAGCTGTTTTTT.

The CDR3 DNA sequence: TGTGCCAGCAGTTACGGGACAGGAGACTCTGGAAACACCATATATTTT. Its protein is CASSYGTGDSGNTIYF. V is TRBV6-5 and J is TRBJ1-3; 8 bases match TRBD1. From germline, CDR1 is MNHEY and CDR2 SVGAGI. Trimming took 2 bases from V and 0 from J; bases not matched to a gene: 3. CDR3 length equals 16 residues.

The rearrangement uses TRBV2 and TRBJ2-5, with 8 bases matching TRBD2. CDR3 length equals 14 residues. Looked up from germline, CDR1 is SNHLY and CDR2 is FYNNEI. J was trimmed by 5 bases and V by 4 bases; bases with no gene match: 6. The chain's CDR3 is CASSAGGQGETQYF. CDR3 bases: TGTGCCAGCAGTGCGGGGGGGCAAGGGGAGACCCAGTACTTC.

The V call is TRBV5-1, the J call TRBJ2-2; D is possibly TRBD1 (6 bases). Germline CDR1 and CDR2: SGHRS and YFSETQ. V lost 0 bases to trimming and J lost 3 bases, with 9 bases between them. The CDR3 contains 15 residues. As DNA, the CDR3 is TGCGCCAGCAGCTTGGTACAGGGTGACACCGGGGAGCTGTTTTTT. Translated, it gives CASSLVQGDTGELFF.

The chain uses TRBV6-1 and TRBJ1-5, with a possible D match to TRBD1 (6 bases). Per germline, CDR1 MNHNS and CDR2 SASEGT. V was shortened by 0 bases and J by 3 bases, with 9 bases between the two germline ends. CDR3 length: 15 amino acids. CDR3 in amino acids: CASSEAAGVNQPQHF. Here the CDR3 DNA reads TGTGCCAGCAGTGAAGCTGCAGGGGTCAATCAGCCCCAGCATTTT.

This chain connects TRBV28 to TRBJ2-2; TRBD1 aligns across 8 bases. This CDR3 spans 14 amino acids. After removal of 5 bases from V and 6 bases from J, the junction contained 5 bases not matched to a gene. Germline V gene lookup returns CDR1 MDHEN and CDR2 SYDVKM. In nucleotides, the CDR3 is TGTGCCAGCAGTACGGACAGGGATGCCGGGGAGCTGTTTTTT. This sequence encodes CASSTDRDAGELFF.

This chain uses TRBV5-5 with TRBJ2-7; D unresolved. The length of the CDR3 is 11 residues. The germline V gene encodes CDR1 SGHKS and CDR2 YYEKEE (reference sequence). V was shortened by 0 bases and J by 4 bases, with 2 bases between the two germline ends. The CDR3 is CASSLAYEQYF. Written as DNA, the CDR3 is TGTGCCAGCAGCTTGGCGTACGAGCAGTACTTC.

The chain employs TRBV19 and TRBJ1-5; the D gene is possibly TRBD1 (5 bases). CDR1 and CDR2 from the germline V gene are LNHDA and SQIVND (reference sequence). CDR3 length: 13 residues. V lost 4 bases and J 5 bases, leaving 9 bases between the germline ends. DNA for the CDR3: TGTGCCAGTAGTACAGGGCCCCATCAGCCCCAGCATTTT. It encodes CASSTGPHQPQHF.

The genes are TRBV30 and TRBJ1-5, with 8 bases matching TRBD1. Trimming cost V 2 bases and J 2 bases; bases outside gene matches: 5. Germline V CDR1 and CDR2: GTSNPN, SVGIG (reference sequence). This CDR3 is built from 15 residues. CDR3 coding DNA: TGTGCCTGGAGTCAGGGGGCCTATGGCAATCAGCCCCAGCATTTT. Translated, it gives CAWSQGAYGNQPQHF.

The chain combines TRBV13 with TRBJ2-1, with TRBD2 matching over 7 bases. The CDR3 sequence is 15 residues long. V was clipped by 2 bases and J by 9 bases; unmatched bases: 10. The V gene's germline CDR1 is PRHDT and CDR2 FYEKMQ (reference sequence). The CDR3 reads CASSLRRGGPGEQFF. The DNA for the CDR3 is TGTGCCAGCAGCTTAAGGAGGGGAGGGCCCGGTGAGCAGTTCTTC.

The chain couples TRBV29-1 to TRBJ2-1, with TRBD1 identical over 10 bases. The ends lost 8 bases at V and 8 bases at J; junction bases unmatched: 15. CDR1 SQVTM and CDR2 ANQGSEA come from the germline V gene. This CDR3 has 15 amino acids. The DNA of the CDR3 is TGCAGCACCCGGGACAGGGGCAAAAGTAGGGATGAGCAGTTCTTC. This sequence encodes CSTRDRGKSRDEQFF.

This rearrangement joins TRBV7-8 to TRBJ2-7; unclear D gene. V was cut by 5 bases and J by 3 bases, with 14 bases left in between. The germline V gene has CDR1 SGHVS and CDR2 FQNEAQ. CDR3 length: 14 amino acids. Written as DNA, the CDR3 is TGTGCCAGCAGCCCCTCCGCAGGCCTCTACGAGCAGTACTTC. Its translation is CASSPSAGLYEQYF.

The table lists this clone with a count of one. CDR3 in DNA: TGTGCCAGTAATCGGGGTGATACGAACGGCTACACCTTC. Translation: CASNRGDTNGYTF. This chain joins TRBV19 and TRBJ1-2; D gene ambiguous. The V end was cut by 7 bases, the J end by 8 bases, with 17 bases between. The germline V gene has CDR1 LNHDA and CDR2 SQIVND (reference sequence). This CDR3 region has 13 residues.

The V call is TRBV3-1 (or the pseudogene TRBV3-2), the J call TRBJ2-7; the D gene is possibly TRBD2 (5 bases). Germline values: CDR1 LGHDT, CDR2 YNNKEL (reference sequence). The V end was cut by 4 bases, the J end by 7 bases, with 17 bases between. The CDR3 runs to 14 residues. CDR3 in amino acids: CASSRKGETGEQYF. The CDR3 region has the DNA TGTGCCAGCAGCCGGAAAGGTGAAACGGGGGAGCAGTACTTC.

The chain carries TRBV27 and TRBJ2-1; 9 bases agree with TRBD2. With 5 bases clipped from V and 6 bases from J, the junction kept 5 bases outside the gene matches. Germline loops: CDR1 MNHEY, CDR2 SMNVEV (reference sequence). CDR3 size: 14 residues. In nucleotides, the CDR3 is TGTGCCAGCAGTCTTAGCGGGAGCGGCAATGAGCAGTTCTTC. This translates into CASSLSGSGNEQFF.

The chain couples TRBV6-7 to TRBJ2-1; 8 positions match TRBD2. TRBV6-7 is classed as an ORF, of uncertain function. This CDR3 region has 14 residues. J was trimmed by 4 bases and V by 9 bases; bases with no gene match: 8. In nucleotides, the CDR3 is TGTGCCAGGCTCCGACTAGCGCTTTACAATGAGCAGTTCTTC. This sequence encodes CARLRLALYNEQFF.

The chain carries TRBV24-1 and TRBJ2-3, with a tentative D call TRBD2 (5 bases). Trimming cost V 1 base and J 4 bases, with 8 bases left between them. This CDR3 contains 14 residues. Germline V gives CDR1 KGHDR, CDR2 SFDVKD. The CDR3 region has the DNA TGTGCCACCAGTGATTTAATGGAGGCAGATACGCAGTATTTT. Amino acid sequence: CATSDLMEADTQYF.

The chain links TRBV28 to TRBJ1-5, with D possibly matching TRBD1 (5 bases). The CDR3 totals 20 residues. Trimming left V 4 bases short and J 0 bases short, with 25 bases between. Germline V lookup: CDR1 MDHEN, CDR2 SYDVKM. This CDR3 reads CASSSLGGRGGGYSNQPQHF. The CDR3 nucleotides read TGTGCCAGCAGTTCCTTAGGTGGGCGGGGCGGAGGGTATAGCAATCAGCCCCAGCATTTT.

The chain employs TRBV5-5 and TRBJ1-2; possible D gene TRBD1, 6 bases. The CDR3 is 12 residues long. Germline CDR1 SGHKS, CDR2 YYEKEE (reference sequence). V shed 4 bases and J shed 7 bases, with 11 bases lying between them. The CDR3 DNA reads TGTGCCAGCAGCGTACAGGGACGTGGCTACACCTTC. Translation: CASSVQGRGYTF.

The chain has TRBV7-2 and TRBJ2-5; 12 bases fit TRBD2. Trimming removed 4 bases from V and 5 bases from J; junction bases left unmatched: 11. Germline V gives CDR1 SGHTA, CDR2 FQGNSA. The CDR3 runs 17 residues. CDR3 DNA sequence: TGTGCCAGCAGCTCCTCACTAGCGGGAGGAGGCTGGGAGACCCAGTACTTC. This gives the protein CASSSSLAGGGWETQYF. The full variable domain, completed using reference TRBV7-2 and TRBJ2-5, is GAGVSQSPSNKVTEKGKDVELRCDPISGHTALYWYRQSLGQGLEFLIYFQGNSAPDKSGLPSDRFSAERTGGSVSTLTIQRTQQEDSAVYLCASSSSLAGGGWETQYFGPGTRLLVL.

This sequence joins TRBV7-2 and TRBJ2-3, with 14 bases lining up with TRBD2. Germline loops: CDR1 SGHTA, CDR2 FQGNSA. V shed 5 bases and J 4 bases; nucleotides not matched to a gene: 2. There are 15 residues in the CDR3. Here the CDR3 reads CASSPGLAGADTQYF. For the CDR3, the DNA is TGTGCCAGCAGCCCGGGACTAGCGGGAGCAGATACGCAGTATTTT.